This TCR beta chain was obtained from a study of cytomegalovirus exposure and HLA in healthy donors. Primers included in the PCR were 60 Vbeta and 13 Jbeta primers. Sequencing used immunoSEQ multiplex PCR; TCRdb keeps in-frame clones, though not all of them. The table includes approximately 120,000 clones, over 75% detected once. The sequenced sample was PBMCs. The origin of this receptor is a woman in her 40s in good health and CMV-seropositive.

The CDR3 sequence is CASSQEGGSSYEQYF. The CDR3 coding sequence is TGTGCCAGCAGCCAAGAGGGCGGGAGCTCCTACGAGCAGTACTTC. The genes are TRBV4-2 and TRBJ2-7, with 7 nucleotides matching TRBD2. This CDR3 spans 15 amino acids. V gave up 0 bases and J gave up 0 bases; unmatched junction bases: 2. Germline CDR1 is LGHNA and CDR2 is YNFKEQ.